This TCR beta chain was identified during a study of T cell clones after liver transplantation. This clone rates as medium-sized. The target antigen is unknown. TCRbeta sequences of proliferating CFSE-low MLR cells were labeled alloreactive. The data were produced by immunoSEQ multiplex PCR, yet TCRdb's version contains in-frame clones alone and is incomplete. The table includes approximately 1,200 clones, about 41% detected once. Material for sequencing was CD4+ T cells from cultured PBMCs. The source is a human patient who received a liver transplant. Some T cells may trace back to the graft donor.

The CDR3 region has the DNA TGTGCCAGCAGCTTTAGACCGAGCTCCTACAATGAGCAGTTCTTC. Translating gives CASSFRPSSYNEQFF. The J gene is TRBJ2-1, the V gene TRBV6-5; no firm D call. Germline CDR1 reads MNHEY; CDR2 reads SVGAGI. V was clipped by 6 bases and J by 0 bases, with 12 bases between them. The CDR3 runs to 15 residues.